The rows below give T cell receptor beta chains drawn from one sample of a study of T cell repertoires in aging, cancer and after chemotherapy. TCRdb passed the multiplex PCR reads through MiXCR, listing each CDR3 protein once. The table lists around 2,800 distinct CDR3 sequences, about a fifth of them singletons. The specimen sequenced was blood. These receptors all come from a human donor with a solid tumor. CDR3s include the opening cysteine and the closing phenylalanine or tryptophan. D genes are given only for firm matches. Size values are once, few and many counts, or a class for expanded clones, and some rows have none.

j_gene	abundance	d_gene	v_gene	CDR3aa	CDR3nt
TRBJ1-2	NA	NA	TRBV7-9	CASSPSDSPNYGYTF	TGTGCCAGCAGCCCTTCGGACAGTCCCAACTATGGCTACACCTTC
TRBJ1-4	medium-sized	NA	TRBV19	CASSRGEKLFF	TGTGCCAGTAGTAGGGGAGAAAAACTGTTTTTT
TRBJ2-6	NA	NA	TRBV6-5	CATKSGANVLTF	TGTGCCACAAAATCTGGGGCCAACGTCCTGACTTTC
TRBJ1-1	few	NA	TRBV20-1	CSARVRDTEAFF	TGCAGTGCTAGAGTCAGGGACACTGAAGCTTTCTTT
TRBJ2-2	NA	NA	TRBV5-1	CASSLAPRPNTGELFF	TGCGCCAGCAGCTTGGCTCCCAGACCGAACACCGGGGAGCTGTTTTTT
TRBJ1-6	few	NA	TRBV20-1	CSARALGSSLNNSPLHF	TGCAGTGCTAGAGCCCTCGGATCCAGCCTAAATAATTCACCCCTCCACTTT
TRBJ2-7	medium-sized	NA	TRBV19	CASSKGGTTYEQYF	TGTGCCAGTAGTAAAGGGGGGACCACCTACGAGCAGTACTTC
TRBJ2-7	medium-sized	NA	TRBV6-5	CASSFGLVPYEQYF	TGTGCCAGCAGTTTCGGACTGGTTCCCTACGAGCAGTACTTC
TRBJ1-1	NA	NA	TRBV4-2	CASSQDEGQNTEAFF	TGTGCCAGCAGCCAAGATGAGGGACAGAACACTGAAGCTTTCTTT
TRBJ1-4	NA	NA	TRBV21-1	CASSKGTVCREKLFF	TGTGCCAGCAGCAAAGGCACAGTGTGTAGGGAAAAACTGTTTTTT
TRBJ2-7	medium-sized	NA	TRBV6-5	CASSYGGEQYF	TGTGCCAGCAGTTATGGGGGCGAGCAGTACTTC
TRBJ1-1	few	TRBD1	TRBV11-2	CASSLGTGMAFF	TGTGCCAGCAGTCTTGGGACAGGGATGGCTTTCTTT
TRBJ2-3	medium-sized	NA	TRBV6-5	CASSYKGTDTQYF	TGTGCCAGCAGTTACAAGGGCACAGATACGCAGTATTTT